The TCR beta chain described here comes from a study of human T cells and chemical hapten exposure. Findings and limits, study-wide: It should be noted that donors had alopecia, so their immune response may differ from healthy people's.

This clonotype occurred many times. Its specificity is not known. Time point given: patch test 2, 6 weeks after DPC sensitization. Treatment: therapeutic diphenylcyclopropenone sensitization with weekly scalp DPC. Via MiXCR, TCRdb re-called the RACE reads, giving one row per CDR3 protein. The table lists a few hundred thousand distinct CDR3 sequences, under 6.5% of them singletons, with more than 5.5% in the top ten. This CDR3 is 18 amino acids long. Germline V gene lookup returns CDR1 SGHTA and CDR2 FQGNSA. The V gene end was trimmed by 1 base and the J gene end by 4 bases; junction bases not matched to a gene: 14.

Sequenced material: whole blood, taken in connection with sensitization to the hapten diphenylcyclopropenone (DPC). The J gene is TRBJ1-2, the V gene TRBV7-2; 8 nucleotides align to TRBD1. This receptor was taken from a woman between 18 and 29 years old with alopecia areata. Some clones in this sample may be carry-over from other donors' samples. CDR3: CASSLVPPPADRVYGYTF. In DNA form, the CDR3 reads TGTGCCAGCAGCTTAGTCCCCCCTCCGGCGGACAGGGTCTATGGCTACACCTTC.